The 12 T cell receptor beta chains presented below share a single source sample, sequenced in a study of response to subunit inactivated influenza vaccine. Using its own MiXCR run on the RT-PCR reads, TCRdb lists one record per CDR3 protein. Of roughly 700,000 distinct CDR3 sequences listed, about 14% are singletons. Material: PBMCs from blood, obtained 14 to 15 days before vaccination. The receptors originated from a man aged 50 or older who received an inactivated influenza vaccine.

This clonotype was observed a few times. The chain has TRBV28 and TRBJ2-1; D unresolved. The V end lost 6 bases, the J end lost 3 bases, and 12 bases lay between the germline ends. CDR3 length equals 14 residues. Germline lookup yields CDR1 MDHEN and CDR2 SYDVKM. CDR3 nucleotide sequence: TGTGCCAGCAGACTACTCGGTGACTACAATGAGCAGTTCTTC. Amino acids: CASRLLGDYNEQFF.

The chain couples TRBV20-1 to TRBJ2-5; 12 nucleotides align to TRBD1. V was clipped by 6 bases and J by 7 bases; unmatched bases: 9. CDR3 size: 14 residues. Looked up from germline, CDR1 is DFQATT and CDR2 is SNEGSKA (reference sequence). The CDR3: CSAVPGQGAGTQYF. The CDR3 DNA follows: TGCAGTGCGGTTCCGGGACAGGGGGCAGGGACCCAGTACTTC.

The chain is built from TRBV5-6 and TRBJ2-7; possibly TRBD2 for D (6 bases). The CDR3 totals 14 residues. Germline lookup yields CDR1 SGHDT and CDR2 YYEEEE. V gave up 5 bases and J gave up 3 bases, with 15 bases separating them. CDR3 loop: CASRVRGRIYEQYF. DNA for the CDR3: TGTGCCAGCAGGGTTCGGGGGAGGATCTACGAGCAGTACTTC.

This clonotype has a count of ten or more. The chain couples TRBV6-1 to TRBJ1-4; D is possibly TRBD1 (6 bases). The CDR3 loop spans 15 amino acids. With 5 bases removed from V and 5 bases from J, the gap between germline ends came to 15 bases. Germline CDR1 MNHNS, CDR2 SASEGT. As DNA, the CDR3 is TGTGCCAGCAGTCTAGGGGGGGTTACCAATGAAAAACTGTTTTTT. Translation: CASSLGGVTNEKLFF.

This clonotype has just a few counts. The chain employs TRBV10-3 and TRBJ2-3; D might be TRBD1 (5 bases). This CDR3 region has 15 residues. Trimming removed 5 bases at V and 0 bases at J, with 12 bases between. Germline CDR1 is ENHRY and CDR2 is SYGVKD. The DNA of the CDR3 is TGTGCCATCAGTCCTAGGGGTACTAGCACAGATACGCAGTATTTT. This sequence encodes CAISPRGTSTDTQYF.

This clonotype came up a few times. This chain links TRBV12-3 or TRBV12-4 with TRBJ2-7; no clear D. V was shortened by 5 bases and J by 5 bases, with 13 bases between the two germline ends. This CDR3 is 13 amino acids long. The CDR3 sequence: CASSGLFFHEQYF. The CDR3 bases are TGTGCCAGCAGTGGCCTTTTTTTCCACGAGCAGTACTTC.

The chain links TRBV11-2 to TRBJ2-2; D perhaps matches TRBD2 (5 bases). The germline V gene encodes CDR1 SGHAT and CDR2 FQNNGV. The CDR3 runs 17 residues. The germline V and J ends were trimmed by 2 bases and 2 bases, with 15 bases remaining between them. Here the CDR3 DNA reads TGTGCCAGCAGCTTAAATTCCGGCGCGGGCAACACCGGGGAGCTGTTTTTT. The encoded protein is CASSLNSGAGNTGELFF.

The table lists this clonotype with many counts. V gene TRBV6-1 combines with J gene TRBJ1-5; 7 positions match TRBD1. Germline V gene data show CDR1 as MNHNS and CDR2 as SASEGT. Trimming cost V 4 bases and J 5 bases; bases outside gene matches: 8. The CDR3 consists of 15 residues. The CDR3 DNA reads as TGTGCCAGCAGTGCCAGGGGGTGGGCGGATCAGCCCCAGCATTTT. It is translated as CASSARGWADQPQHF.

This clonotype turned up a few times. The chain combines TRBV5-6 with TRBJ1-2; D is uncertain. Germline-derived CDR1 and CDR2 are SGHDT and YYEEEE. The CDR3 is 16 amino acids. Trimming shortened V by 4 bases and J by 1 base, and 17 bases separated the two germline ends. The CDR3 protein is CASSQHRAFFNYGYTF. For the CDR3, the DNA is TGTGCCAGCAGCCAACACCGGGCCTTTTTTAACTATGGCTACACCTTC.

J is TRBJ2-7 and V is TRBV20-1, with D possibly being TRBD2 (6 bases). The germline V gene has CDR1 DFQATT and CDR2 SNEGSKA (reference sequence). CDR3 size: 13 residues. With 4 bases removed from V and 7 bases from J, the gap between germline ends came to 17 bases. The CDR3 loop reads CSANPGTRREQYF. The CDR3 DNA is TGCAGTGCTAACCCCGGGACTCGTCGAGAGCAGTACTTC.

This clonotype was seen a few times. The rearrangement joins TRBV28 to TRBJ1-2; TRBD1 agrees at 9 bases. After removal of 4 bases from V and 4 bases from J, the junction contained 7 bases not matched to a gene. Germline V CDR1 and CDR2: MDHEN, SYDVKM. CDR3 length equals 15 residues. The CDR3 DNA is TGTGCCAGCAGTTCCGGACAGGGGAAGGCCTATGGCTACACCTTC. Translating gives CASSSGQGKAYGYTF.

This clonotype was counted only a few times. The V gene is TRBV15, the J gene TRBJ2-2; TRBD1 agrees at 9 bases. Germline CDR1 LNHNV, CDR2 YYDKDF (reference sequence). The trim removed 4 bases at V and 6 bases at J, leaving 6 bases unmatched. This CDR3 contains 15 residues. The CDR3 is CATSIRDRDAGELFF. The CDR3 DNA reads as TGTGCCACCAGCATCCGGGACAGGGATGCCGGGGAGCTGTTTTTT.